This TCR beta chain was captured in a study of blood T cell repertoires in COVID-19. Study-wide background: Material from acute and convalescent COVID-19 was sourced from the United States, Italy and Spain.

Cohorts were assigned according to the clinical history that participants reported. Sequenced by immunoSEQ multiplex PCR; TCRdb stores in-frame clones only, minus some. The table records 130,000 or so clones, 70% to 90% of them present only once. This CDR3 contains 15 residues. With 3 bases removed from V and 2 bases from J, the gap between germline ends came to 12 bases. In germline, CDR1 is PRHDT, CDR2 FYEKMQ (reference sequence). The sequence was obtained from a woman aged 45-60 years with acute COVID-19. What was sequenced was PBMCs or T cells enriched from blood (not recorded which). The chain couples TRBV13 to TRBJ2-3, with D maybe TRBD2 (5 bases). DNA for the CDR3: TGTGCCAGCAGCTTGCGTCGGGGAGCCACAGATACGCAGTATTTT. This gives the protein CASSLRRGATDTQYF.